The rows below give T cell receptor beta chains drawn from one sample of a study of long-term antiretroviral therapy in people with HIV. Assay: immunoSEQ multiplex PCR; the TCRdb copy retains only in-frame clones and omits some. In the table there are some 2,500 clones, 79% of which are singletons. Here the sequenced sample was unsorted PBMCs, taken 0.4 years before starting antiretroviral therapy. The receptors shown here come from a woman aged 40 to 55 with HIV. CDR3s include the opening cysteine and the closing phenylalanine or tryptophan. Each record gives: clone size, J gene, V gene, D gene, CDR3 protein, CDR3 DNA. A D gene is named only where the DNA matches it firmly. Where a row states a size, it is once, few, many or the class of an expanded clone; other rows omit it.

>-|TRBJ1-1|TRBV27|-
CASSSHTGLGGTEAFF
TGTGCCAGCAGTTCCCACACAGGGTTGGGAGGCACTGAAGCTTTCTTT
>-|TRBJ2-1|TRBV27|TRBD2
CASSSTGTRRGNEQFF
TGTGCCAGCAGTTCCACCGGGACTAGGAGGGGGAATGAGCAGTTCTTC
>-|TRBJ2-3|TRBV10-2|-
CASSERPGAADTQYF
TGCGCCAGCAGTGAAAGACCGGGGGCTGCAGATACGCAGTATTTT
>-|TRBJ2-2|TRBV4-3|TRBD1
CASSQVSGTGVFSGELFF
TGCGCCAGCAGCCAAGTTTCTGGGACAGGGGTTTTTTCCGGGGAGCTGTTTTTT
>-|TRBJ2-7|TRBV30|TRBD1
CAWSVQGGGSQQYF
TGTGCCTGGAGTGTACAGGGGGGAGGCTCCCAGCAGTACTTC
>-|TRBJ2-2|TRBV13|-
CASSSSYGELFF
TGTGCCAGCAGCTCCTCATACGGGGAGCTGTTTTTT
>-|TRBJ2-3|TRBV6-5|-
CASSSRDTQYF
TGTGCCAGCAGTTCGAGGGATACGCAGTATTTT
>few|TRBJ1-5|TRBV7-9|-
CASSLSSADLVAQHF
TGTGCCAGCAGCTTAAGTTCGGCAGATCTAGTGGCCCAGCATTTT
>-|TRBJ2-1|TRBV7-8|TRBD2
CASSFGVELALNEQFF
TGTGCCAGCAGCTTCGGAGTTGAACTAGCGCTTAATGAGCAGTTCTTC
>-|TRBJ1-3|TRBV7-6|-
CASSELGSLGNTIYF
TGTGCCAGCAGCGAGCTTGGATCCCTTGGAAACACCATATATTTT
>-|TRBJ2-7|TRBV2|TRBD2
CASSGGRVAPGEQYF
TGTGCCAGCAGCGGGGGGAGGGTTGCGCCGGGCGAGCAGTACTTC
>-|TRBJ1-2|TRBV5-1|-
CASSSLGGAYGYTF
TGCGCCAGCAGCTCCCTGGGGGGCGCCTATGGCTACACCTTC
>few|TRBJ1-1|TRBV2|-
CASGNTEAFF
TGTGCCAGTGGGAACACTGAAGCTTTCTTT
>-|TRBJ2-2|TRBV27|-
CASSLYRGNTGELFF
TGTGCCAGCAGTTTATACCGCGGGAACACCGGGGAGCTGTTTTTT
>-|TRBJ1-1|TRBV5-6|-
CASSLGPTGRTEAFF
TGTGCCAGCAGCTTGGGACCAACAGGGCGCACTGAAGCTTTCTTT
>-|TRBJ1-1|TRBV5-8|-
CASSLVMNTEAFF
TGTGCCAGCAGCTTGGTGATGAACACTGAAGCTTTCTTT